The sequence of this T cell receptor beta chain was determined in a study of CD8 T cells in Susac syndrome. Turning to this clonotype: Its antigen is currently unknown. A read error may account for a junction end that differs from germline.

RNA in amounts of about 0.5 to 1 ug was reverse transcribed with random hexamers. Across 54 Vbeta and 13 Jbeta, TCR beta CDR3 was amplified with immunoSEQ multiplex PCR. TCRdb re-called the immunoSEQ multiplex PCR reads through MiXCR, storing one row per CDR3 protein. The data show around 190,000 distinct CDR3 sequences, approximately 93% seen once. The study's findings and limits: Individuals included in the TCR sequencing and HLA analysis were acknowledged by the study to be relatively few in number.

Germline V gene sequence: CDR1 SGHNT, CDR2 YYREEE (reference sequence). This CDR3 comprises 14 residues. Healthy donors matched for age and sex were used as controls. Both CD4+ and CD8+ T cells were negatively isolated, and TEMRA cells underwent FACS enrichment. J is TRBJ1-1 and V is TRBV5-4; weak D call: TRBD1 (6 bases). The clonotype was recovered from a human donor in good health. The sample taken for sequencing was CD4+ T cells from PBMCs. CDR3 region: CASGLGQGRTEAFF. The CDR3 DNA sequence: TGTGCCAGCGGCTTGGGGCAGGGGAGGACTGAAGCTTTCTTT.